Listed below are T cell receptor beta chains from one sample, sequenced in a study of long-term antiretroviral therapy in people with HIV. Data came from immunoSEQ multiplex PCR; TCRdb stores just in-frame clones and leaves some out. The top ten hold around 5.8% of the sample, which has about 36,000 clones, 80% seen once. The starting material was unsorted PBMCs, obtained 3.4 years after starting antiretroviral therapy. These TCRs come from a man aged 25-45 years with HIV. Each CDR3 is given with its conserved first and last residue. D genes are given only for firm matches. Clone size is stated in some rows and not others, as once, few, many or a class when expanded.

D: -
V: TRBV5-1
J: TRBJ2-5
size: -
length: 12
DNA: TGCGCCAGCAGCTCCCAGGGAGAGACCCAGTACTTC
CDR3: CASSSQGETQYF

D: -
V: TRBV27
J: TRBJ2-1
size: -
length: 11
DNA: TGTGCCAGCACTCGGGGCGGTGAGCAGTTCTTC
CDR3: CASTRGGEQFF

D: -
V: TRBV27
J: TRBJ2-5
size: once
length: 13
DNA: TGTGCCAGCAGTTTATCATCCGGGAAGACCCAGTACTTC
CDR3: CASSLSSGKTQYF

D: -
V: TRBV7-8
J: TRBJ2-7
size: few
length: 11
DNA: TGTGCCAGCAGCGATTACTACGAGCAGTACTTC
CDR3: CASSDYYEQYF

D: -
V: TRBV4-3
J: TRBJ2-1
size: -
length: 15
DNA: TGCGCCAGCAGCCGAAGTCGGAGCTCCTACAATGAGCAGTTCTTC
CDR3: CASSRSRSSYNEQFF

D: TRBD1
V: TRBV5-1
J: TRBJ1-2
size: -
length: 13
DNA: TGCGCCAGCAGCCCGGACAGGTCCTATGGCTACACCTTC
CDR3: CASSPDRSYGYTF

D: -
V: TRBV4-3
J: TRBJ2-1
size: -
length: 13
DNA: TGCGCCAGCAGCCAAGTAGAGTACAATGAGCAGTTCTTC
CDR3: CASSQVEYNEQFF

D: TRBD1
V: TRBV7-2
J: TRBJ1-1
size: -
length: 14
DNA: TGTGCCAGCAGCCTTGACAGGGTGGATACTGAAGCTTTCTTT
CDR3: CASSLDRVDTEAFF

D: -
V: TRBV7-9
J: TRBJ2-2
size: -
length: 17
DNA: TGTGCCAGCAGCTCCTCACTCGTTTTGGGGAACACCGGGGAGCTGTTTTTT
CDR3: CASSSSLVLGNTGELFF

D: -
V: TRBV4-1
J: TRBJ2-7
size: few
length: 14
DNA: TGCGCCAGCAGCCAAGGGGACACGGCCTACGAGCAGTACTTC
CDR3: CASSQGDTAYEQYF

D: TRBD2
V: TRBV7-9
J: TRBJ2-2
size: -
length: 17
DNA: TGTGCCAGCAGCTCCGTCTCCCTAGCGGGACCCACCGGGGAGCTGTTTTTT
CDR3: CASSSVSLAGPTGELFF

D: TRBD2
V: TRBV7-3
J: TRBJ2-5
size: -
length: 16
DNA: TGTGCCAGCAGCTTAATGGGGTTAGCGGGAGGGGAGACCCAGTACTTC
CDR3: CASSLMGLAGGETQYF

D: -
V: TRBV7-2
J: TRBJ2-3
size: -
length: 13
DNA: TGTGCCAGCAGCTTAGCAGCACCAGATACGCAGTATTTT
CDR3: CASSLAAPDTQYF

D: -
V: TRBV30
J: TRBJ2-7
size: -
length: 11
DNA: TGTGCCTGGAGTCCGCAGGTGCAGCAGTACTTC
CDR3: CAWSPQVQQYF

D: TRBD1
V: TRBV7-2
J: TRBJ2-7
size: -
length: 14
DNA: TGTGCCAGCAGCCACAGGACAGGGGGCTACGAGCAGTACTTC
CDR3: CASSHRTGGYEQYF

D: -
V: TRBV7-9
J: TRBJ2-7
size: -
length: 12
DNA: TGTGCCAGCAGCTCCGGGTCTAGGCTGCAGTACTTC
CDR3: CASSSGSRLQYF

D: TRBD2
V: TRBV7-8
J: TRBJ2-3
size: -
length: 16
DNA: TGTGCCAGCAGCCTGGATGGACTAGCGGGACTAGATACGCAGTATTTT
CDR3: CASSLDGLAGLDTQYF

D: TRBD2
V: TRBV7-9
J: TRBJ2-7
size: -
length: 14
DNA: TGTGCCAGCACCGGGGGGGGTGGTGCCTACGAGCAGTACTTC
CDR3: CASTGGGGAYEQYF

D: -
V: TRBV5-1
J: TRBJ1-3
size: -
length: 15
DNA: TGCGCCAGCAGCCCGGCCGGGGATGCCCGGAACACCATATATTTT
CDR3: CASSPAGDARNTIYF

D: TRBD1
V: TRBV28
J: TRBJ2-5
size: -
length: 16
DNA: TGTGCCAGCAGTCTAGGGACAGGGCTTAGCCAAGAGACCCAGTACTTC
CDR3: CASSLGTGLSQETQYF